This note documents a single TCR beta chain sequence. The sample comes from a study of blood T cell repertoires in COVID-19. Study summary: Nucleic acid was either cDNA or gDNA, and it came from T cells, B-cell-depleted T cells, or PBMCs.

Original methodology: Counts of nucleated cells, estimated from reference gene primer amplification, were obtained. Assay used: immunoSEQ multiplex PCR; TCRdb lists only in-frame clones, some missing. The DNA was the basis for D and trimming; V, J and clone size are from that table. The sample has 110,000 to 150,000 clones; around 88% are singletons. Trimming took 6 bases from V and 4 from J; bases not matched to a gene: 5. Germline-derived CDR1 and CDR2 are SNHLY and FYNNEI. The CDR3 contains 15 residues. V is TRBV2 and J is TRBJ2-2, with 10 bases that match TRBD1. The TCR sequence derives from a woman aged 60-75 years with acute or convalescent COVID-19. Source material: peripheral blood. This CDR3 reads CASRTTGGGTGELFF. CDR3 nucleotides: TGTGCCAGCAGGACGACAGGGGGCGGCACCGGGGAGCTGTTTTTT.